This TCR beta chain came from a study of blood T cell repertoires in COVID-19 (TCRdb year 2020). Broadly, across the study: Samples from collaborators originated in the United States, Italy and Spain and spanned both the acute and convalescent phases of COVID-19. Where available, HLA class I and class II types were obtained from metadata supplied by the sample provider rather than from assay-based typing. A freely available public database, intended as a resource for researchers studying the immune response to SARS-CoV-2, is where the repertoires were released. Subjects who had been exposed to COVID-19, were actively infected with it, or had recovered from it provided the deeply sampled blood TCRbeta repertoires that made up the dataset. Sample metadata almost always included a de-identified subject ID, COVID-19 status, age in years and sex. The prospective study material was composed of cDNA or gDNA derived from T cells, B-cell-depleted T cells, or PBMCs. Samples were obtained from the ongoing ImmuneRACE study (first 160 participants) and from some 1,300 subjects provided by 6 global collaborators.

The full study reports these points: Clinical and demographic metadata were provided uncurated, with the amount varying by source and participant.

This clone was found once. Its antigen remains undetermined. Nothing much larger sits one base from this clone, and base qualities are not available. TCRbeta CDR3 regions were amplified from genomic DNA by means of the immunoSEQ Assay, a bias-controlled multiplex PCR. For the original study's pipeline: Nucleated cell counts per sample were estimated from amplification of reference gene primers within the assay. To quantify the absolute abundance of each unique TCRbeta CDR3 rearrangement, sequence reads were collapsed and filtered. For each sample, productive Simpson clonality was calculated as the square root of Simpson's diversity index across productive rearrangements. Here the immuneACCESS table is served through TCRdb, limited to in-frame sequences with V and J called. Missing clones are a known gap in these copies; in checked studies unresolved V genes cover under half, and the rest lacks a known reason. D and trimming were read from the DNA, whereas the V and J calls and clone size are those reported in that table. The sample table shows 40,000 to 55,000 clones, and roughly 90% are seen once. The ten largest clones take up roughly 3% of the sample.

The CDR1 and CDR2 encoded by the germline V gene (reference sequence) are LNHDA and SQIVND. From its cysteine to its phenylalanine, the CDR3 spans 15 amino acids. The kept DNA is CDR3 alone, 45 bases in frame from the first base. Trimming at the junction amounts to 5 bases on V and 0 bases on J, and the germline ends lie 10 bases apart. Collaborating institutions collected whole blood in K2EDTA tubes following their own protocols. For TCRbeta analysis, collaborators shipped samples as frozen whole blood, isolated PBMCs, or DNA extracted from either of those sample types. The sequenced sample consisted of peripheral blood. The chain uses TRBV19 and TRBJ2-2; the D gene is perhaps TRBD1, from 5 matching bases. The TCR sequence derives from a man in his fifties or sixties with active COVID-19. This receptor has the CDR3 CASSRQNPNTGELFF. The base sequence is TGTGCCAGTAGTCGACAGAATCCGAACACCGGGGAGCTGTTTTTT.